This T cell receptor beta chain is from a study of T cells in Graves' hyperthyroidism and ophthalmopathy. Ophthalmopathy cases scored 3 or more on the Clinical Activity Score and 4 or more on NOSPECS grade, with duration below 3 months. Researchers amplified the TCR beta CDR3 regions from RNA transcripts. In the first-round RT-PCR of the TCR CDR3, the HTBI primer set was used. MiXCR was run by TCRdb on the multiplex PCR reads, yielding one entry per CDR3 protein. The data show hundreds of thousands of distinct CDR3 sequences, with approximately 15% seen just once and 4% to 5.5% held by the top ten. This clonotype appeared many times. The sequenced material came from blood. The clonotype comes from a woman between 40 and 50 years old with Graves' ophthalmopathy.

As DNA, the CDR3 is TGTGCCAGTACCAGGACAGTTTATCAGCCCCAGCATTTT. It encodes CASTRTVYQPQHF. The chain links TRBV19 to TRBJ1-5; tentative D call: TRBD1 (6 bases). Germline V CDR1 and CDR2: LNHDA, SQIVND (reference sequence). V was cut by 7 bases and J by 5 bases, with 12 bases left in between. CDR3 size: 13 residues.